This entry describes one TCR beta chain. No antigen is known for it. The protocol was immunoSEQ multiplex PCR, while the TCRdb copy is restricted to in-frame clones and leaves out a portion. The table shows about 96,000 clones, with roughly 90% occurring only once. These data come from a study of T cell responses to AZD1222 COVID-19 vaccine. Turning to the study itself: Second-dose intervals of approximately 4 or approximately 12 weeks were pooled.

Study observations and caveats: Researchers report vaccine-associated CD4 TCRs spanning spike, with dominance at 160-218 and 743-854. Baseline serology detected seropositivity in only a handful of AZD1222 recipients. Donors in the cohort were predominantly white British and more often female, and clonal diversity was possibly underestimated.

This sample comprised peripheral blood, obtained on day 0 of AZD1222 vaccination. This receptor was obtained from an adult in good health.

In nucleotides, the CDR3 is TGTGCCAGCAGTTACCAATCCGGGGGCACAGATACGCAGTATTTT. Translation: CASSYQSGGTDTQYF. The V gene is TRBV28, the J gene TRBJ2-3; possibly TRBD2 for D (5 bases). CDR1 and CDR2 (germline): MDHEN, SYDVKM. Trimming took off 4 bases at V and 1 base at J, with 12 bases between the two ends. The CDR3 runs to 15 residues.